This T cell receptor (beta chain) appears in the sequencing data of a study of OX40 agonist ivuxolimab in advanced cancers. This CDR3 is 10 amino acids long. The germline V and J ends were trimmed by 6 bases and 7 bases, with 7 bases remaining between them. Germline V gene data show CDR1 as DFQATT and CDR2 as SNEGSKA (reference sequence). Sequenced by immunoSEQ multiplex PCR; TCRdb stores in-frame clones only, minus some. The repertoire holds 65,000 to 100,000 clones, with about 91% as singletons. The material sequenced was CD4+ or CD8+ T cells sorted from blood, taken in a trial of the OX40 agonist ivuxolimab. The rearrangement links TRBV20-1 to TRBJ2-1; D gene ambiguous. The sequence derives from an adult with an advanced solid tumor such as melanoma, head and neck, liver or kidney cancer. This CDR3 is CSAILNEQFF. The CDR3 DNA follows: TGCAGTGCGATATTAAATGAGCAGTTCTTC.